What follows describes a single TCR beta chain. Its target is unknown. This sample was taken from a study of T cell responses to AZD1222 COVID-19 vaccine. Study-wide results and caveats: Spike as a whole was targeted by vaccine-associated CD4 TCRs, dominant at 160-218 and 743-854. Unmutated variant regions reportedly attract nearly half of all spike-specific TCRs. There were mostly white British donors and more females than males, and clonal diversity was possibly underestimated.

The method was immunoSEQ multiplex PCR; TCRdb's version includes in-frame clones alone and lacks a portion of them. The sample lists about 130,000 clones, 93% occurring once. Germline loops: CDR1 MNHEY, CDR2 SMNVEV (reference sequence). The length of the CDR3 is 13 residues. Trimming cost V 3 bases and J 11 bases, with 13 bases left between them. The clonotype originates from an adult in good health. The starting material was peripheral blood, obtained on day 0 of AZD1222 vaccination. The J gene is TRBJ1-4, the V gene TRBV27; D is unclear. CDR3 DNA: TGTGCCAGCAGTTTTGCAGATCCGACGAAACTGTTTTTT. Encoded protein: CASSFADPTKLFF. Full variable domain (outside the CDR3, taken from reference TRBV27 and TRBJ1-4): EAQVTQNPRYLITVTGKKLTVTCSQNMNHEYMSWYRQDPGLGLRQIYYSMNVEVTDKGDVPEGYKVSRKEKRNFPLILESPSPNQTSLYFCASSFADPTKLFFGSGTQLSVL.